This T cell receptor beta chain derives from a study of blood T cell repertoires in COVID-19. Study summary: From the United States, Italy and Spain came samples of acute and convalescent COVID-19.

The V gene's germline CDR1 is SGDLS and CDR2 YYNGEE. The CDR3 is made up of 14 amino acids. The V gene lost 0 bases and the J gene lost 0 bases, with 7 bases spanning the gap. In the study's own analysis: For nucleated cells, counts were estimated from reference gene primer amplification. The method was immunoSEQ multiplex PCR; TCRdb's version includes in-frame clones alone and lacks a portion of them. The V and J calls and clone size were taken over from that table, and D and trimming were inferred from the DNA. The sample has about 27,000 clones, around 92% seen once. The rearrangement joins TRBV9 to TRBJ2-7, with a weak D call TRBD1 (5 bases). The sequenced sample consisted of peripheral blood. This TCR was sampled from a human donor in a cohort sampled during active COVID-19. The CDR3 coding sequence is TGTGCCAGCAGCGTAGGGACAAACTCCTACGAGCAGTACTTC. Translating it yields CASSVGTNSYEQYF.